The source of this T cell receptor (beta chain) is a study of cytomegalovirus exposure and HLA in healthy donors. In the PCR, 60 Vbeta and 13 Jbeta primers were used. Clones were sequenced by immunoSEQ multiplex PCR, and TCRdb holds only the in-frame ones, with some missing. The table records roughly 190,000 clones, about 85% of them present only once. General study points: For TCR beta chains, V- and J-gene trimming was later linked to a missense DCLRE1C variant. Most likely, a cluster of highly shared sequence variants arose as a sequencing artifact.

The V gene end was trimmed by 9 bases and the J gene end by 2 bases; junction bases not matched to a gene: 34. This CDR3 comprises 23 residues. Note on this clone: The antigen is not known.

The V call is TRBV23-1, the J call TRBJ1-5, with 7 bases matching TRBD1. TRBV23-1 is labeled an ORF, and its function is uncertain. The receptor's source is a woman aged 45-65 years in good health and CMV-seropositive. The sample comprised PBMCs. The chain's CDR3 is CARNIRYGPQRSRGQGGNQPQHF. The DNA for the CDR3 is TGCGCCAGGAACATACGGTACGGTCCACAACGGTCTAGGGGGCAGGGGGGCAATCAGCCCCAGCATTTT.